This T cell receptor beta chain was obtained from a study of blood T cell repertoires in COVID-19. Study as a whole: Sources were T cells, B-cell-depleted T cells, or PBMCs; the material itself was cDNA or gDNA.

V was clipped by 4 bases and J by 5 bases; unmatched bases: 8. CDR1 and CDR2 from the germline V gene are MGHRA and YSYEKL. The CDR3 covers 18 residues. The data were produced by immunoSEQ multiplex PCR, yet TCRdb's version contains in-frame clones alone and is incomplete. Of nearly 110,000 clones detected, approximately 80% appear once; the ten largest clones hold roughly 6%. Sequencing was performed on peripheral blood. This chain connects TRBV4-1 to TRBJ2-2; 15 bases line up with TRBD2. The receptor comes from a man older than 75 with COVID-19, enrolled during active disease. DNA of the CDR3: TGCGCCAGCAGCCTGAGAGGACTAGCGGGAGGGCCGACCGGGGAGCTGTTTTTT. It is translated as CASSLRGLAGGPTGELFF.